This is a list of T cell receptor beta chains from one sample in a study of cytomegalovirus exposure and HLA in healthy donors. The protocol was immunoSEQ multiplex PCR, while the TCRdb copy is restricted to in-frame clones and leaves out a portion. The sample lists about 160,000 clones; about 83% were seen once. The sequencing sample was made of PBMCs. These receptors were obtained from a woman in her 30s in good health and CMV-seronegative. Both conserved end residues are part of each CDR3. Each record gives: D gene, clone size, V gene, J gene, CDR3 DNA, CDR3 protein. The D gene is left open where the match is weak. Size is omitted from some rows. Given values are once, few, many or a class for expanded clones.

>TRBD2|NA|TRBV2|TRBJ2-7
TGTGCCAGCAGAATCCTAGCGGGGGGGCCCCACGAGCAGTACTTC
CASRILAGGPHEQYF
>TRBD2|NA|TRBV11-2|TRBJ2-1
TGTGCCAGCAGAGGACTAGCGGGAGCAATACCCTACAATGAGCAGTTCTTC
CASRGLAGAIPYNEQFF
>NA|NA|TRBV4-1|TRBJ2-7
TGCGCCAGCAGCCAAGAAAGCCCTTCCCTATACGAGCAGTACTTC
CASSQESPSLYEQYF
>NA|NA|TRBV4-3|TRBJ1-2
TGCGCCAGCAGCCAACCAGGGGTAGGCTACACCTTC
CASSQPGVGYTF
>TRBD2|NA|TRBV19|TRBJ2-1
TGTGCCAGTAGTATTTTAGGGACTAGCGGGAGTGATGAGCAGTTCTTC
CASSILGTSGSDEQFF
>NA|NA|TRBV15|TRBJ2-7
TGTGCCACCAGCAGAGATAGTAGGGAGATCTACGAGCAGTACTTC
CATSRDSREIYEQYF
>TRBD2|NA|TRBV5-1|TRBJ2-5
TGCGCCAGCAGTGGGGGGGGCCAAGAGACCCAGTACTTC
CASSGGGQETQYF
>TRBD2|NA|TRBV27|TRBJ2-3
TGTGCCAGCAGGCCCCCCGAGGGGAGGACTAGGGCGGATACGCAGTATTTT
CASRPPEGRTRADTQYF
>TRBD2|NA|TRBV27|TRBJ2-5
TGTGCCAGCAGTTTATCGAGGGTAGCGGGAGGGGAGACCCAGTACTTC
CASSLSRVAGGETQYF
>NA|NA|TRBV5-6|TRBJ2-7
TGTGCCAGCAGCTTGGTAGGACAAGACTACGAGCAGTACTTC
CASSLVGQDYEQYF
>NA|NA|TRBV27|TRBJ1-5
TGTGCCAGCAGCAAAATACAGGGCTTGGATCAGCCCCAGCATTTT
CASSKIQGLDQPQHF
>TRBD1|NA|TRBV18|TRBJ1-3
TGTGCCAGCTCACCGACACAGGGGGCATGGGGAAACACCATATATTTT
CASSPTQGAWGNTIYF
>TRBD1|NA|TRBV11-2|TRBJ1-2
TGTGCCAGCAGCTACCCGGGACAGGATAACTATGGCTACACCTTC
CASSYPGQDNYGYTF
>TRBD1|NA|TRBV4-2|TRBJ2-3
TGTGCCAGCAGCAAGCGGCTCTTGACAGGGGTAAGCACAGATACGCAGTATTTT
CASSKRLLTGVSTDTQYF
>NA|NA|TRBV27|TRBJ2-2
TGTGCCAGCTTACCGCAGGGTGACACCGGGGAGCTGTTTTTT
CASLPQGDTGELFF
>NA|NA|TRBV15|TRBJ2-1
TGTGCCACCAGCAGAGAAGGAGATAGCTCCTACAATGAGCAGTTCTTC
CATSREGDSSYNEQFF
>NA|NA|TRBV7-2|TRBJ1-2
TGTGCCAGCAGCTTGCCGGGACAAGTTAACTATGGCTACACCTTC
CASSLPGQVNYGYTF
>NA|NA|TRBV13|TRBJ2-4
TGTGCCAGCAGCTCCCCTTCTGACGACGAGGCGGCCCTAGCCAAAAACATTCAGTACTTC
CASSSPSDDEAALAKNIQYF
>NA|NA|TRBV5-1|TRBJ2-7
TGCGCCAGCAGCCTGAATCCGGTCGCCTACGAGCAGTACTTC
CASSLNPVAYEQYF
>NA|NA|TRBV5-4|TRBJ2-7
TGTGCCAGCAGCTTCGCGGCACGCGAGCAGTACTTC
CASSFAAREQYF
>TRBD1|NA|TRBV18|TRBJ2-7
TGTGCCAGCTCACCACATACAGGGGGAACCTCCGAGCAGTACTTC
CASSPHTGGTSEQYF
>NA|NA|TRBV28|TRBJ2-2
TGTGCCAGCAGTTCGTGGGGGCATCCCGGGGAGCTGTTTTTT
CASSSWGHPGELFF
>TRBD1|NA|TRBV27|TRBJ2-5
TGTGCCAGCAGTCGGACAGGGGAGGAGACCCAGTACTTC
CASSRTGEETQYF
>NA|few|TRBV6-5|TRBJ1-1
TGTGCCAGCAGTTACATGGGGCTTAGGGACACTGAAGCTTTCTTT
CASSYMGLRDTEAFF